The clone carrying this T cell receptor beta chain has more than one count but fewer than ten. Its specificity is not known. The data originate from a study of response to subunit inactivated influenza vaccine. TCRdb used MiXCR to reprocess the RT-PCR reads, holding one entry per CDR3 protein. The data hold about 570,000 distinct CDR3 sequences, with approximately 10% observed a single time. General study findings and limits: Only a handful of new T cells, the authors suggested, are recruited with each seasonal influenza vaccination.

The germline gives CDR1 SGHAT, CDR2 FQNNGV. Trimming pared 5 bases from V and 6 bases from J, leaving 16 bases between. CDR3 size: 14 residues. The TCR sequence derives from a man aged 50 or older who received an inactivated influenza vaccine. This sample comprised PBMCs from blood, obtained on the day of vaccination. V is TRBV11-2 and J is TRBJ2-5; a weak D match, TRBD1 (5 bases). Here the CDR3 reads CASSTQGRGKTQYF. The DNA of the CDR3 is TGTGCCAGCAGCACGCAGGGTAGGGGAAAGACCCAGTACTTC.